This paragraph covers one T cell receptor (beta chain) sequence. The germline V gene has CDR1 MNHEY and CDR2 SVGEGT. Trimming left V 2 bases short and J 1 base short, with 15 bases between. The CDR3 consists of 16 residues. The sample belongs to a study of patients and donors after allogeneic stem cell transplantation. Via MiXCR, TCRdb re-called the RT-PCR reads, giving one row per CDR3 protein. This sample has approximately 200,000 distinct CDR3 sequences, with 11% to 15% found just once. This clonotype originated in a human donor who was either an allogeneic HSCT recipient or a stem cell or donor lymphocyte infusion donor (not recorded which). It is not recorded whose cells these are; they may come from a transplant donor. Sequencing was carried out using blood, either unsorted or a sorted T cell fraction (not recorded which). This chain uses TRBV6-2 or TRBV6-3 with TRBJ2-7; D possibly corresponds to TRBD1 (5 bases). The CDR3 sequence: CASSYLPGRPSYEQYF. In DNA, the CDR3 is TGTGCCAGCAGTTACCTGCCAGGGCGTCCGTCCTACGAGCAGTACTTC.